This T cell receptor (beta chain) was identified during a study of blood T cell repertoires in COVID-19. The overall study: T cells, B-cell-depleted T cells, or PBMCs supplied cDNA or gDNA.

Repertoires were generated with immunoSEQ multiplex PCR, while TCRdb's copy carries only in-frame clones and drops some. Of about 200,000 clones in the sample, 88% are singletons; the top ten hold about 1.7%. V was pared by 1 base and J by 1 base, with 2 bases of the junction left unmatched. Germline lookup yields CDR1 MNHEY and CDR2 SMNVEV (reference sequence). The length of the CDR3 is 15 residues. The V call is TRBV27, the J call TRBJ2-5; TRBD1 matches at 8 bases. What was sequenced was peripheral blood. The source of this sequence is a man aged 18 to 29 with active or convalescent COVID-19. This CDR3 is CASSLFTGGQETQYF. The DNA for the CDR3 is TGTGCCAGCAGTTTATTCACAGGGGGCCAAGAGACCCAGTACTTC.